The 19 T cell receptor beta chains given below trace back to one sample, sequenced in a study of blood T cell repertoires in COVID-19. TCRdb keeps only in-frame clones here, not all; method: immunoSEQ multiplex PCR. The data show over 75,000 clones, 89% seen once. Input material: peripheral blood. The receptors here all came from a woman older than 75 with active COVID-19.

The chain recombines TRBV19 with TRBJ2-1; 10 nucleotides agree with TRBD1. The V and J ends lost 9 bases and 8 bases, in that order; junction bases with no gene match: 25. CDR1 LNHDA and CDR2 SQIVND come from the germline V gene (reference sequence). There are 19 residues in the CDR3. CDR3 DNA: TGTGCCAGGGGGGCTGTCGGGACAGGGGTCGCGGTTAGAGGCTATGAGCAGTTCTTC. Translation: CARGAVGTGVAVRGYEQFF.

V usage is TRBV14 and J usage is TRBJ1-4; TRBD1 is a possible D gene (6 bases). CDR3 length: 15 amino acids. Trimming left V 5 bases short and J 3 bases short, with 13 bases between. From germline, CDR1 is SGHDN and CDR2 FVKESK. The CDR3 loop reads CASSITGRANEKLFF. In DNA form, the CDR3 reads TGTGCCAGCAGCATTACAGGGAGGGCTAATGAAAAACTGTTTTTT. Based on the CDR3 plus reference TRBV14 and TRBJ1-4, the full variable domain is EAGVTQFPSHSVIEKGQTVTLRCDPISGHDNLYWYRRVMGKEIKFLLHFVKESKQDESGMPNNRFLAERTGGTYSTLKVQPAELEDSGVYFCASSITGRANEKLFFGSGTQLSVL.

The chain uses TRBV13 and TRBJ2-1, with 7 positions matching TRBD1. Germline CDR1 reads PRHDT; CDR2 reads FYEKMQ (reference sequence). The CDR3 runs 18 residues. V lost 3 bases, J lost 8 bases, and 19 bases stayed unmatched. In DNA, the CDR3 is TGTGCCAGCAGCTTTTCAGGGGAAAGAACAGGGGCCAGGCATGAGCAGTTCTTC. This translates into CASSFSGERTGARHEQFF.

The chain combines TRBV12-3 or TRBV12-4 with TRBJ1-4; weak D call: TRBD1 (5 bases). The CDR3 spans 13 residues. V shed 6 bases and J shed 8 bases, with 13 bases lying between them. CDR3 DNA sequence: TGTGCCAGCAGCTTGGGGGGAGGCGAAAAACTGTTTTTT. Amino acids: CASSLGGGEKLFF.

The chain is built from TRBV19 and TRBJ2-3, with 9 bases lining up with TRBD1. Trimming cost V 6 bases and J 5 bases; bases outside gene matches: 3. Germline CDR1 reads LNHDA; CDR2 reads SQIVND (reference sequence). The CDR3 is made up of 13 amino acids. This chain's CDR3 is CASRTTGGDTQYF. The CDR3 bases are TGTGCCAGTAGGACGACAGGGGGAGATACGCAGTATTTT.

The chain recombines TRBV7-2 with TRBJ2-2, with 7 bases lining up with TRBD2. The length of the CDR3 is 14 residues. Trimming at V came to 5 bases and at J to 5 bases, leaving 5 bases not matched to a gene. CDR1 is SGHTA, CDR2 FQGNSA, per germline. The CDR3 region is CASSPILATGELFF. CDR3 sequence (DNA): TGTGCCAGCAGCCCGATACTAGCGACCGGGGAGCTGTTTTTT.

The chain is built from TRBV28 and TRBJ1-1; no clear D gene. Germline lookup yields CDR1 MDHEN and CDR2 SYDVKM. Deletions cut 6 bases from V and 1 base from J, with 15 bases between. The CDR3 is made up of 15 amino acids. The CDR3 DNA reads as TGTGCCAGCAGGGCGGAGGACGGAAAGAACACTGAAGCTTTCTTT. This sequence encodes CASRAEDGKNTEAFF.

This clone is a singleton in its sample. The CDR3: CASSQDSRLYNEQFF. CDR3 DNA sequence: TGCGCCAGCAGCCAGGACTCCCGCCTCTACAATGAGCAGTTCTTC. This rearrangement joins TRBV5-1 to TRBJ2-1, with D maybe TRBD2 (5 bases). This CDR3 spans 15 amino acids. Germline V gene lookup returns CDR1 SGHRS and CDR2 YFSETQ. Trimming took off 4 bases at V and 3 bases at J, with 14 bases between the two ends.

The rearrangement joins TRBV6-5 to TRBJ2-7; 9 bases fit TRBD2. This CDR3 is built from 13 residues. V lost 4 bases to trimming and J lost 4 bases; unmatched junction nucleotides: 2. Germline V lookup: CDR1 MNHEY, CDR2 SVGAGI. The CDR3 DNA follows: TGTGCCAGCAGTTTAGCGGGAGAATACGAGCAGTACTTC. This translates into CASSLAGEYEQYF.

The chain carries TRBV7-3 and TRBJ2-7; the D gene is possibly TRBD2 (6 bases). This CDR3 region has 14 residues. V lost 5 bases, J lost 1 base, and 12 bases lay in between. The germline V gene encodes CDR1 SGHTA and CDR2 FQGTGA. CDR3 coding DNA: TGTGCCAGCAGCCCGAGCGGGCAATCCTACGAGCAGTACTTC. It yields the protein CASSPSGQSYEQYF.

The V gene is TRBV7-9, the J gene TRBJ2-5, with 12 bases lining up with TRBD1. With 4 bases clipped from V and 1 base from J, the junction kept 10 bases outside the gene matches. The CDR3 runs to 18 residues. Germline V gives CDR1 SEHNR, CDR2 FQNEAQ (reference sequence). CDR3 sequence: CASSSGTGGVVSQETQYF. Here the CDR3 DNA reads TGTGCCAGCAGCTCGGGGACAGGGGGCGTGGTGAGCCAAGAGACCCAGTACTTC.

This chain uses TRBV5-4 with TRBJ1-4; TRBD1 matches 8 bases. Germline CDR1 and CDR2: SGHNT and YYREEE (reference sequence). Unmatched junction bases numbered 3, after V lost 4 bases and J lost 4 bases. This CDR3 spans 14 amino acids. Here the CDR3 DNA reads TGTGCCAGCAGCCCGGGACAGGTTAATGAAAAACTGTTTTTT. It yields the protein CASSPGQVNEKLFF.

The J gene is TRBJ2-7, the V gene TRBV5-6; TRBD2 might be the D (5 bases). Germline V gene lookup returns CDR1 SGHDT and CDR2 YYEEEE. V was clipped by 0 bases and J by 5 bases, with 15 bases between them. The CDR3 is 15 residues long. The CDR3 coding sequence is TGTGCCAGCAGCTTGGATAACGGAAGGAGGCACGAGCAGTACTTC. Translation: CASSLDNGRRHEQYF.

The V and J genes are TRBV5-4 and TRBJ1-4; no reliable D call. This CDR3 spans 13 amino acids. The germline V gene has CDR1 SGHNT and CDR2 YYREEE (reference sequence). With 0 bases removed from V and 8 bases from J, the gap between germline ends came to 8 bases. The CDR3 coding sequence is TGTGCCAGCAGCTTGGGACTAGAGGAAAAACTGTTTTTT. Protein sequence: CASSLGLEEKLFF.

The chain carries TRBV18 and TRBJ1-2; no clear D gene. Germline CDR1 reads KGHSH; CDR2 reads LQKENI. With 2 bases removed from V and 8 bases from J, the gap between germline ends came to 15 bases. The CDR3 has 14 residues. The CDR3 is CASSPGWQNKGYTF. DNA of the CDR3: TGTGCCAGCTCACCAGGCTGGCAAAATAAGGGCTACACCTTC.

J is TRBJ2-1 and V is TRBV20-1; 10 bases line up with TRBD2. V lost 3 bases and J lost 5; bases outside the gene matches: 10. Germline V gene data show CDR1 as DFQATT and CDR2 as SNEGSKA (reference sequence). The CDR3 contains 16 residues. The CDR3 sequence is CSASLLAGGRDNEQFF. Here the CDR3 DNA reads TGCAGTGCTAGTCTATTAGCGGGAGGCCGAGACAATGAGCAGTTCTTC.

The chain recombines TRBV5-6 with TRBJ2-7; the D is unclear. V was pared by 4 bases and J by 0 bases, with 14 bases between. Germline-derived CDR1 and CDR2 are SGHDT and YYEEEE. This CDR3 spans 15 amino acids. The CDR3 loop reads CASSPRWVSSYEQYF. The DNA of the CDR3 is TGTGCCAGCAGCCCTAGGTGGGTGAGCTCCTACGAGCAGTACTTC.

A single count supports this clone. The chain has TRBV5-4 and TRBJ2-3; 16 nucleotides match TRBD2. CDR1 SGHNT and CDR2 YYREEE come from the germline V gene (reference sequence). Trimming removed 2 bases from V and 0 bases from J; junction bases left unmatched: 3. This CDR3 has 18 amino acids. DNA for the CDR3: TGTGCCAGCAGCTTCGGGACTAGCGGGAGGGCCAGCACAGATACGCAGTATTTT. Its protein is CASSFGTSGRASTDTQYF.

The chain combines TRBV29-1 with TRBJ2-2; 12 nucleotides agree with TRBD2. The J segment lost 5 bases and the V segment lost 6 bases, leaving 7 bases of the junction unmatched. Germline V gene data show CDR1 as SQVTM and CDR2 as ANQGSEA. This CDR3 has 15 amino acids. The CDR3 region is CSVRRLAGDTGELFF. CDR3 sequence (DNA): TGCAGCGTCCGACGACTAGCGGGAGATACCGGGGAGCTGTTTTTT.